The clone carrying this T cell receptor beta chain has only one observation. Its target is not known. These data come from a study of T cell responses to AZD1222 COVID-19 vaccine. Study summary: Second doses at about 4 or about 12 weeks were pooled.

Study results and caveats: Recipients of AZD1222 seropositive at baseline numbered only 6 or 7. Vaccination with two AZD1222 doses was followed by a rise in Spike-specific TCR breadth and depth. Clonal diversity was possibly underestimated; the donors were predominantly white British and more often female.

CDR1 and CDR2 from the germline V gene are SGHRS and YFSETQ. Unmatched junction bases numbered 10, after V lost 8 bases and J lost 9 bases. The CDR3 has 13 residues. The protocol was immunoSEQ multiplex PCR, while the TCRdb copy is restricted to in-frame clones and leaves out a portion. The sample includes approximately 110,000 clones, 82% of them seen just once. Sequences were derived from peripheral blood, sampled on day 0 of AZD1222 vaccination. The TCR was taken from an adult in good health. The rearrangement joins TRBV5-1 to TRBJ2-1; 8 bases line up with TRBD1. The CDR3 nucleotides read TGCGCCAGTAAACCGGACAGGGTCAGTGAGCAGTTCTTC. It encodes CASKPDRVSEQFF.